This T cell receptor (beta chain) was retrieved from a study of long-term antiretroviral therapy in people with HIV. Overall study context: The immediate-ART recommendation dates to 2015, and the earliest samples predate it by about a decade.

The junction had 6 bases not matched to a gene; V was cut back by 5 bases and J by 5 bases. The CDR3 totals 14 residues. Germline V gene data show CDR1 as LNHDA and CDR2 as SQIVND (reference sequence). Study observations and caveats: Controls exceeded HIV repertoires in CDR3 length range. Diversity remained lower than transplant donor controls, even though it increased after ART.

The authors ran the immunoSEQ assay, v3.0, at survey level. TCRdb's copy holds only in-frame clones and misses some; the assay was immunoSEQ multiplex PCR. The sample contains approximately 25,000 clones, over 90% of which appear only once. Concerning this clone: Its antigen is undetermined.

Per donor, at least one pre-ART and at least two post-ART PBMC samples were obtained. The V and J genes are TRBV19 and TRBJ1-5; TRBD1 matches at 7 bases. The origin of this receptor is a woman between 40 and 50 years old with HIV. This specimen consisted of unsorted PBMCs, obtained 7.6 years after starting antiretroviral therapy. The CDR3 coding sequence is TGTGCCAGTAGTTCCCAGGGGGGATATCAGCCCCAGCATTTT. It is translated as CASSSQGGYQPQHF. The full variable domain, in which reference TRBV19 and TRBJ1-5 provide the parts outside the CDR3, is DGGITQSPKYLFRKEGQNVTLSCEQNLNHDAMYWYRQDPGQGLRLIYYSQIVNDFQKGDIAEGYSVSREKKESFPLTVTSAQKNPTAFYLCASSSQGGYQPQHFGDGTRLSIL.